The clone carrying this T cell receptor (beta chain) was detected a few times. This entry belongs to a study of shared clonotypes between healthy human individuals. The CDR3 has 14 residues. Trimming cost V 7 bases and J 4 bases, with 17 bases left between them. Looked up from germline, CDR1 is SGHRS and CDR2 is YFSETQ. Data came from immunoSEQ multiplex PCR; TCRdb stores just in-frame clones and leaves some out. The table lists 550,000 to 700,000 clones, about 80% of them singletons, with more than 1.5% in the top ten. The sequencing sample was made of memory CD4+ T cells sorted from blood. The sample's subset: CD45RA-negative fraction. The clonotype was recovered from a woman aged 25 to 39 in good health. The J gene is TRBJ1-1, the V gene TRBV5-1; D is unresolved. CDR3 in DNA: TGCGCCAGCGCTTTTAATGAGTGGGGCACTGAAGCTTTCTTT. Its protein product is CASAFNEWGTEAFF.